The 17 T cell receptor beta chains listed next were all sequenced from one sample in a study of shared clonotypes between healthy human individuals. TCRdb's table, derived via immunoSEQ multiplex PCR, lists solely in-frame clones and lacks some. The sample contains 2 million to 3 million clones, 90% to 95% of which appear only once. Source material: naive CD4+ T cells from PBMCs. Noted subset: CD45RA+ positively selected. The receptor set was obtained from a man in his late teens or twenties in good health. Some clones in this sample may be carry-over from other donors' samples.

Points on this clone: At one of its ends the junction is not consistent with the germline gene, which may arise from a read error. The V gene is TRBV5-1, the J gene TRBJ2-7; a weak D match, TRBD1 (6 bases). CDR1 SGHRS and CDR2 YFSETQ come from the germline V gene. This CDR3 is 15 amino acids long. CDR3 bases: TGCGCCAGCAGCCCCCTACAGGGTATAGGGTACGAGCGGTACTTC. It codes for CASSPLQGIGYERYF.

The chain combines TRBV2 with TRBJ2-5, with D uncertain. The CDR3 is made up of 14 amino acids. The germline gives CDR1 SNHLY, CDR2 FYNNEI. Between the trimmed V and J ends, which lost 7 bases and 3 bases, there was a span of 15 bases. CDR3 nucleotide sequence: TGTGCCAGCAATCCTATCATTGAAGAAGAGACCCAGTACTTC. This sequence encodes CASNPIIEEETQYF.

The chain combines TRBV2 with TRBJ1-1; possibly TRBD1 for D (6 bases). Germline assignment: CDR1 SNHLY and CDR2 FYNNEI. Trimming took 3 bases from V and 11 from J, leaving 19 bases between them. The CDR3 contains 14 residues. The CDR3 loop is CASSDGGPTVGAFF. CDR3 in DNA: TGTGCCAGCAGTGACGGGGGCCCCACAGTTGGGGCTTTCTTT.

Notes on this clone: Other DNA sequences from this sample encode an identical CDR3 as well. This chain links TRBV4-1 with TRBJ1-2; TRBD1 agrees at 7 bases. CDR3 length: 15 residues. Germline V gene data show CDR1 as MGHRA and CDR2 as YSYEKL. The trim removed 0 bases at V and 2 bases at J, leaving 3 bases unmatched. The CDR3 here is CASSQDPQGNYGYTF. The CDR3, as DNA: TGCGCCAGCAGCCAAGATCCACAGGGGAACTATGGCTACACCTTC.

The chain has TRBV6-1 and TRBJ1-2; D uncertain. Germline-derived CDR1 and CDR2 are MNHNS and SASEGT. This CDR3 has 14 residues. The ends were cut back, 11 bases at V and 0 bases at J, with 16 bases in the middle. For the CDR3, the DNA is TGTGCCCCGCCGCCAGCAATGACTAACTATGGCTACACCTTC. Its protein product is CAPPPAMTNYGYTF.

V usage is TRBV30 and J usage is TRBJ2-3; D is uncertain. The CDR3 loop spans 15 amino acids. Trimming shortened V by 2 bases and J by 1 base, and 13 bases separated the two germline ends. Germline V gene sequence: CDR1 GTSNPN, CDR2 SVGIG (reference sequence). The chain's CDR3 is CAWSLHHPGTDTQYF. The CDR3 bases are TGTGCCTGGAGTTTACACCATCCGGGCACAGATACGCAGTATTTT.

The CDR3 DNA reads TGTGCCAGCAGCTCCGGACCGGGCTACGAGCAGTACTTC. This translates into CASSSGPGYEQYF. The rearrangement links TRBV7-3 to TRBJ2-7; D is unresolved. Germline V gives CDR1 SGHTA, CDR2 FQGTGA. CDR3 size: 13 residues. Trimming left V 4 bases short and J 3 bases short, with 10 bases between. The variable domain in full, with the rest retrieved from reference TRBV7-3 and TRBJ2-7, is GAGVSQTPSNKVTEKGKYVELRCDPISGHTALYWYRQSLGQGPEFLIYFQGTGAADDSGLPNDRFFAVRPEGSVSTLKIQRTERGDSAVYLCASSSGPGYEQYFGPGTRLTVT.

The V call is TRBV19, the J call TRBJ1-2; D is perhaps TRBD1 (5 bases). Germline assignment: CDR1 LNHDA and CDR2 SQIVND (reference sequence). V was cut by 1 base and J by 5 bases, with 20 bases left in between. CDR3 size: 17 residues. DNA for the CDR3: TGTGCCAGTAGTATAGGTCTTCCGGGACGCGGGGAATATGGCTACACCTTC. This sequence encodes CASSIGLPGRGEYGYTF.

V and J are TRBV30 and TRBJ2-5; D perhaps matches TRBD2 (5 bases). TRBJ2-7 matches the DNA end more closely, so the J call is doubtful. This CDR3 region has 11 residues. The germline gives CDR1 GTSNPN, CDR2 SVGIG (reference sequence). CDR3 in amino acids: CASGYPSEQYF. The CDR3 nucleotides are TGTGCCTCGGGATACCCCAGCGAGCAGTACTTC.

As DNA, the CDR3 is TGTGCCAGCAGCCAGGACACAACTAATGAAAAACTGTTTTTT. It encodes CASSQDTTNEKLFF. This sequence joins TRBV9 and TRBJ1-4; D possibly corresponds to TRBD1 (5 bases). CDR3 size: 14 residues. In germline, CDR1 is SGDLS, CDR2 YYNGEE. V was cut by 4 bases and J by 0 bases, with 7 bases left in between.

The chain combines TRBV28 with TRBJ2-5, with D possibly matching TRBD1 (5 bases). Looked up from germline, CDR1 is MDHEN and CDR2 is SYDVKM. Trimming stripped 2 bases from V and 5 bases from J, with 15 bases between. This CDR3 region has 15 residues. CDR3 region: CASSLAISGWETQYF. The CDR3 DNA sequence: TGTGCCAGCAGTTTAGCGATCTCAGGGTGGGAGACCCAGTACTTC.

J is TRBJ2-7 and V is TRBV2; D ambiguous. The V and J ends lost 6 bases and 4 bases respectively, with 7 bases between them. Germline lookup yields CDR1 SNHLY and CDR2 FYNNEI. CDR3 size: 11 residues. DNA for the CDR3: TGTGCCAGCAGGATGGTATACGAGCAGTACTTC. Protein sequence: CASRMVYEQYF.

J is TRBJ2-7 and V is TRBV10-3, with D possibly called TRBD1 or TRBD2 (7 bases each). V was clipped by 2 bases and J by 2 bases, with 13 bases between them. Per germline, CDR1 ENHRY and CDR2 SYGVKD. This CDR3 contains 15 residues. CDR3 nucleotides: TGTGCCATCAGTGAGGGGAGCGGGACAGCCTACGAGCAGTACTTC. Translation: CAISEGSGTAYEQYF.

This rearrangement joins TRBV2 to TRBJ2-7, with D uncertain. This CDR3 contains 13 residues. From germline, CDR1 is SNHLY and CDR2 FYNNEI. The V and J ends lost 0 bases and 6 bases respectively, with 9 bases between them. This CDR3 reads CASSEAGFGEQYF. CDR3 bases: TGTGCCAGCAGTGAAGCAGGGTTCGGCGAGCAGTACTTC.

The chain combines TRBV4-1 with TRBJ2-7; 10 bases are a match to TRBD2. V shed 1 base, J shed 8 bases, and the junction held 11 bases outside the gene matches. The CDR3 sequence is 16 residues long. The germline CDR1 and CDR2 sequences are MGHRA and YSYEKL. The CDR3 is CASSQVTPAGGPQQYF. The CDR3 region has the DNA TGCGCCAGCAGCCAAGTGACCCCAGCGGGAGGGCCGCAGCAGTACTTC.

V usage is TRBV28 and J usage is TRBJ2-7; D not resolved. The CDR3 has 13 residues. Trimming stripped 1 base from V and 9 bases from J, with 13 bases between. Germline-derived CDR1 and CDR2 are MDHEN and SYDVKM. CDR3 sequence: CASSLLAPTWQYF. CDR3 coding DNA: TGTGCCAGCAGTTTATTGGCCCCGACCTGGCAGTACTTC. The full variable domain, completed using reference TRBV28 and TRBJ2-7, is DVKVTQSSRYLVKRTGEKVFLECVQDMDHENMFWYRQDPGLGLRLIYFSYDVKMKEKGDIPEGYSVSREKKERFSLILESASTNQTSMYLCASSLLAPTWQYFGPGTRLTVT.

V gene TRBV30 combines with J gene TRBJ2-4; weak D call: TRBD2 (6 bases). V lost 3 bases and J lost 4, with 13 bases in between. CDR3 length: 14 residues. Looked up from germline, CDR1 is GTSNPN and CDR2 is SVGIG (reference sequence). The CDR3 sequence: CAWSWDGGKNIQYF. CDR3 sequence (DNA): TGTGCCTGGAGCTGGGATGGGGGGAAAAACATTCAGTACTTC.